This passage covers 18 T cell receptor beta chains from one sample sequenced in a study of T cell responses to AZD1222 COVID-19 vaccine. Here immunoSEQ multiplex PCR was the method, and the copy in TCRdb shows in-frame clones only, minus some. The table lists approximately 90,000 clones, 80% to 90% of them singletons. The material sequenced was peripheral blood, taken on day 0 of AZD1222 vaccination. The receptors originated from an adult in good health.

The gene calls are TRBV25-1 and TRBJ2-7; 8 positions agree with TRBD2. Trimming cost V 4 bases and J 3 bases; bases outside gene matches: 5. There are 14 residues in the CDR3. Germline values: CDR1 MGHDK, CDR2 SYGVNS. The CDR3: CASSGGGLVYEQYF. CDR3 in DNA: TGTGCCAGCAGTGGAGGGGGACTAGTCTACGAGCAGTACTTC.

The chain employs TRBV18 and TRBJ2-3, with 11 nucleotides matching TRBD2. The CDR3 has 15 amino acids. V was pared by 3 bases and J by 3 bases, with 2 bases of the junction left unmatched. Per germline, CDR1 KGHSH and CDR2 LQKENI. The CDR3 coding sequence is TGTGCCAGCTCACCCTTAGCGGGGGGGACAGATACGCAGTATTTT. It translates to CASSPLAGGTDTQYF. Full variable domain (missing parts from reference TRBV18 and TRBJ2-3): NAGVMQNPRHLVRRRGQEARLRCSPMKGHSHVYWYRQLPEEGLKFMVYLQKENIIDESGMPKERFSAEFPKEGPSILRIQQVVRGDSAAYFCASSPLAGGTDTQYFGPGTRLTVL.

This clone has more than one count but fewer than ten. The chain links TRBV11-2 to TRBJ1-2, with 7 bases lining up with TRBD1. V shed 2 bases and J 7 bases; nucleotides not matched to a gene: 4. Germline V gives CDR1 SGHAT, CDR2 FQNNGV. There are 13 residues in the CDR3. CDR3: CASSLNRGPGYTF. The CDR3 nucleotides are TGTGCCAGCAGCTTAAACAGGGGCCCTGGCTACACCTTC.

With respect to this clone: Other DNA sequences of this sample code for an identical CDR3. The rearrangement joins TRBV24-1 to TRBJ2-7, with 9 bases lining up with TRBD1. The CDR3 totals 16 residues. The ends lost 2 bases at V and 2 bases at J; junction bases unmatched: 6. Germline lookup yields CDR1 KGHDR and CDR2 SFDVKD. This CDR3 is CATSDSTGGRTYEQYF. The CDR3 DNA follows: TGTGCCACCAGTGATTCTACAGGGGGCCGGACCTACGAGCAGTACTTC.

The chain employs TRBV10-3 and TRBJ1-2; 7 bases are a match to TRBD1. Germline V gene sequence: CDR1 ENHRY, CDR2 SYGVKD. Trimming took 10 bases from V and 3 from J; bases not matched to a gene: 8. CDR3 size: 13 residues. CDR3 DNA sequence: TGTGCCAGTAACGACAGGGAGGACTATGGCTACACCTTC. Translating gives CASNDREDYGYTF.

The chain employs TRBV27 and TRBJ2-2; 9 bases are shared with TRBD2. V lost 3 bases and J lost 5; bases outside the gene matches: 4. The CDR3 consists of 15 residues. Germline V gives CDR1 MNHEY, CDR2 SMNVEV (reference sequence). CDR3 sequence: CASSLVAGGTGELFF. CDR3 nucleotide sequence: TGTGCCAGCAGTTTGGTGGCGGGAGGGACCGGGGAGCTGTTTTTT.

As DNA, the CDR3 is TGTGCCAGCAGCCGACTAGCGTACCAAGAGACCCAGTACTTC. It yields the protein CASSRLAYQETQYF. The chain recombines TRBV27 with TRBJ2-5; 8 positions agree with TRBD2. The CDR3 runs 14 residues. CDR1 is MNHEY, CDR2 SMNVEV, per germline (reference sequence). Trimming took 6 bases from V and 0 from J; bases not matched to a gene: 3.

The V gene is TRBV10-3, the J gene TRBJ2-2; tentative D call: TRBD1 (6 bases). Trimming removed 7 bases from V and 2 bases from J, with 14 bases in between. The germline V gene encodes CDR1 ENHRY and CDR2 SYGVKD. CDR3 length: 15 amino acids. CDR3 sequence reads: CAIMAGQLNTGELFF. In DNA, the CDR3 is TGTGCCATCATGGCCGGACAGCTCAACACCGGGGAGCTGTTTTTT.

This chain connects TRBV2 to TRBJ1-5, with 8 bases fitting TRBD1. The germline V gene encodes CDR1 SNHLY and CDR2 FYNNEI. This CDR3 spans 16 amino acids. The V gene end was trimmed by 3 bases and the J gene end by 1 base; junction bases not matched to a gene: 5. The CDR3 DNA reads TGTGCCAGCAGTGAGCGACAGGGGTTGAGCAATCAGCCCCAGCATTTT. It codes for CASSERQGLSNQPQHF.

The chain links TRBV18 to TRBJ1-4; D might be TRBD1 (6 bases). Germline assignment: CDR1 KGHSH and CDR2 LQKENI. Trimming left V 3 bases short and J 0 bases short, with 14 bases between. The CDR3 covers 17 residues. CDR3 in DNA: TGTGCCAGCTCACCGACTTTTACAGGGACAACTAATGAAAAACTGTTTTTT. Amino acids: CASSPTFTGTTNEKLFF. Variable domain in full (rest from reference TRBV18 and TRBJ1-4): NAGVMQNPRHLVRRRGQEARLRCSPMKGHSHVYWYRQLPEEGLKFMVYLQKENIIDESGMPKERFSAEFPKEGPSILRIQQVVRGDSAAYFCASSPTFTGTTNEKLFFGSGTQLSVL.

V gene TRBV12-3 or TRBV12-4 combines with J gene TRBJ1-6, with D hard to call. The CDR3 consists of 12 residues. Trimming removed 6 bases at V and 15 bases at J, with 15 bases between. CDR3 region: CASSRPGGFLHF. As DNA, the CDR3 is TGTGCCAGCAGCCGGCCGGGAGGGTTCCTCCACTTT.

The gene calls are TRBV3-1 (or the pseudogene TRBV3-2) and TRBJ1-2; the D is unclear. CDR1 and CDR2 from the germline V gene are LGHDT and YNNKEL (reference sequence). Trimming pared 0 bases from V and 7 bases from J, leaving 12 bases between. The CDR3 has 14 residues. The CDR3 loop reads CASSQDSQFSGYTF. In DNA, the CDR3 is TGTGCCAGCAGCCAAGACAGCCAGTTTAGTGGCTACACCTTC.

This clone was picked up a small number of times. V and J are TRBV28 and TRBJ1-1, with unresolved D. Germline V gene sequence: CDR1 MDHEN, CDR2 SYDVKM. Trimming removed 1 base from V and 8 bases from J, with 5 bases in between. The CDR3 spans 11 residues. The CDR3 nucleotides read TGTGCCAGCAGTTTATTTTTAGAAGCTTTCTTT. This codes for CASSLFLEAFF.

The genes are TRBV7-2 and TRBJ1-5, with 8 bases matching TRBD1. V dropped 5 bases and J dropped 6; count of bases not matched to a gene: 9. CDR3 size: 15 residues. CDR1 SGHTA and CDR2 FQGNSA come from the germline V gene. The CDR3 region is CASSTIGQGGQPQHF. The CDR3 DNA follows: TGTGCCAGCAGCACGATAGGACAGGGAGGTCAGCCCCAGCATTTT.

This clone was found a few times. The chain carries TRBV5-1 and TRBJ2-3; TRBD2 matches at 7 bases. The CDR3 consists of 17 residues. The germline gives CDR1 SGHRS, CDR2 YFSETQ. Unmatched junction bases numbered 16, after V lost 5 bases and J lost 4 bases. The CDR3 loop reads CASSMRSREPWADTQYF. The DNA of the CDR3 is TGCGCCAGCAGTATGAGGTCGCGGGAGCCATGGGCAGATACGCAGTATTTT.

This clone was seen a single time. The chain links TRBV5-8 to TRBJ2-3; 12 bases align to TRBD2. V shed 3 bases and J 2 bases; nucleotides not matched to a gene: 1. Germline CDR1 SGHTS, CDR2 YDEGEE. This CDR3 has 15 amino acids. The CDR3 nucleotides read TGTGCCAGCAGCTCTAGCGGGGGGGTCACAGATACGCAGTATTTT. It translates to CASSSSGGVTDTQYF.

The gene calls are TRBV30 and TRBJ1-2, with D perhaps matching TRBD1 (5 bases). The CDR3 covers 14 residues. V lost 3 bases, J lost 5 bases, and 16 bases lay in between. Germline CDR1 reads GTSNPN; CDR2 reads SVGIG (reference sequence). CDR3 sequence (DNA): TGTGCCTGGAGCCCCGGGGGTAGGGCTTATGGCTACACCTTC. Its translation: CAWSPGGRAYGYTF.

The chain is built from TRBV19 and TRBJ2-6; 8 nucleotides match TRBD1. The CDR3 loop spans 17 amino acids. The germline CDR1 and CDR2 sequences are LNHDA and SQIVND (reference sequence). V lost 6 bases, J lost 3 bases, and 10 bases stayed unmatched. The DNA for the CDR3 is TGTGCCAGTAGCCCCTGGACAGGGTCTAGTGGGGCCAACGTCCTGACTTTC. Translation: CASSPWTGSSGANVLTF.